This is a list of T cell receptor beta chains from one sample in a study of cytomegalovirus exposure and HLA in healthy donors. The assay was immunoSEQ multiplex PCR, and TCRdb's table has in-frame clones only and misses some. The sample has around 65,000 clones; 60% to 80% are singletons. Sequences were obtained from PBMCs. The receptors here all came from a girl aged 10 to 17 in good health and CMV-seropositive. The CDR3 runs from the conserved cysteine through the conserved F or W. D genes are given only for firm matches. Rows may omit the clone size; those that give it use once, few, many or a size class.

v_gene	d_gene	j_gene	abundance	CDR3nt	CDR3aa
TRBV2	NA	TRBJ1-1	NA	TGTGCCAGCACCAGTGGGAGCGGGTGGAACGTAAGGGCTTTCTTT	CASTSGSGWNVRAFF
TRBV30	TRBD1	TRBJ1-1	NA	TGTGCCTGGGACAGGGAAAGCACTGAAGCTTTCTTT	CAWDRESTEAFF
TRBV10-1	NA	TRBJ1-4	NA	TGCGCCAGCAGTGAGGAGACAACTAATGAAAAACTGTTTTTT	CASSEETTNEKLFF
TRBV11-2	NA	TRBJ2-1	NA	TGTGCCAGCAGCTTACTTCCGAGGAATGAGCAGTTCTTC	CASSLLPRNEQFF
TRBV7-9	TRBD1	TRBJ1-2	NA	TGTGCCAGCAGCCCCCAACCGGGACAGACGAACCTCTATGGCTACACCTTC	CASSPQPGQTNLYGYTF
TRBV10-3	NA	TRBJ2-5	NA	TGTGCCATCAGTGGTGGCAGCCAAGAGACCCAGTACTTC	CAISGGSQETQYF
TRBV13	NA	TRBJ2-5	NA	TGTGCCAGCAGCTTAGCACTGCAAGAGACCCAGTACTTC	CASSLALQETQYF
TRBV29-1	NA	TRBJ2-3	NA	TGCAGCGTTGAAGGGGGCTCAGGCACAGATACGCAGTATTTT	CSVEGGSGTDTQYF
TRBV6-5	NA	TRBJ1-1	NA	TGTGCCAGCAGTTACTTCGGAGGGGTTAGGAACACTGAAGCTTTCTTT	CASSYFGGVRNTEAFF
TRBV6-5	TRBD1	TRBJ1-1	NA	TGTGCCAGCAGCCTAGGCAGGGGGACTGAAGCTTTCTTT	CASSLGRGTEAFF
TRBV9	NA	TRBJ2-2	NA	TGTGCCAGCAGCGTAGGAGTCGGGGAGCTGTTTTTT	CASSVGVGELFF
TRBV6-1	NA	TRBJ1-1	NA	TGTGCCAGCAGACTGGGACAGAACACTGAAGCTTTCTTT	CASRLGQNTEAFF
TRBV15	NA	TRBJ1-4	once	TGTGCCACCAGCAGAGATACAACTAATGAAAAACTGTTTTTT	CATSRDTTNEKLFF
TRBV4-1	NA	TRBJ1-1	NA	TGCGCCAGCAGCCTGCGCGAAGAAAACACTGAAGCTTTCTTT	CASSLREENTEAFF
TRBV15	NA	TRBJ2-1	NA	TGTGCCACCAGCAGAGATGTGAAAGGAGGAGAGCAGTTCTTC	CATSRDVKGGEQFF
TRBV2	TRBD1	TRBJ1-4	NA	TGTGCCAGCAGGGCCGGGACAGCAGGTATTGATGAAAAACTGTTTTTT	CASRAGTAGIDEKLFF
TRBV29-1	TRBD2	TRBJ2-5	NA	TGCAGCGTTTCCGGACTAGCGGGGGGCCGGTGGGAGACCCAGTACTTC	CSVSGLAGGRWETQYF
TRBV20-1	NA	TRBJ1-2	NA	TGCAGTGCTTATAGAACCGTGGGCTACACCTTC	CSAYRTVGYTF